The present T cell receptor (beta chain) was sequenced within a study of blood T cell repertoires in COVID-19. The length of the CDR3 is 14 residues. The germline CDR1 and CDR2 sequences are MNHNY and SVGAGI (reference sequence). V was shortened by 1 base and J by 7 bases, with 14 bases between the two germline ends. In this sample, this clone turned up once. Authors' methods: Reference gene primer amplification yielded estimated nucleated cell counts. The protocol was immunoSEQ multiplex PCR, while the TCRdb copy is restricted to in-frame clones and leaves out a portion. V and J calls and clone size are those listed in that table; D and trimming were worked out from the DNA. The sample shows about 200,000 clones, nearly 90% of them seen only once.

The TCR comes from a man over 45 with COVID-19, enrolled during active disease. The sequenced sample consisted of peripheral blood. This chain connects TRBV6-6 to TRBJ2-7; TRBD2 is a possible D gene (6 bases). CDR3 DNA: TGTGCCAGCAGTTACTACGCTCTCGGGGGAGAGCAGTACTTC. This translates into CASSYYALGGEQYF.